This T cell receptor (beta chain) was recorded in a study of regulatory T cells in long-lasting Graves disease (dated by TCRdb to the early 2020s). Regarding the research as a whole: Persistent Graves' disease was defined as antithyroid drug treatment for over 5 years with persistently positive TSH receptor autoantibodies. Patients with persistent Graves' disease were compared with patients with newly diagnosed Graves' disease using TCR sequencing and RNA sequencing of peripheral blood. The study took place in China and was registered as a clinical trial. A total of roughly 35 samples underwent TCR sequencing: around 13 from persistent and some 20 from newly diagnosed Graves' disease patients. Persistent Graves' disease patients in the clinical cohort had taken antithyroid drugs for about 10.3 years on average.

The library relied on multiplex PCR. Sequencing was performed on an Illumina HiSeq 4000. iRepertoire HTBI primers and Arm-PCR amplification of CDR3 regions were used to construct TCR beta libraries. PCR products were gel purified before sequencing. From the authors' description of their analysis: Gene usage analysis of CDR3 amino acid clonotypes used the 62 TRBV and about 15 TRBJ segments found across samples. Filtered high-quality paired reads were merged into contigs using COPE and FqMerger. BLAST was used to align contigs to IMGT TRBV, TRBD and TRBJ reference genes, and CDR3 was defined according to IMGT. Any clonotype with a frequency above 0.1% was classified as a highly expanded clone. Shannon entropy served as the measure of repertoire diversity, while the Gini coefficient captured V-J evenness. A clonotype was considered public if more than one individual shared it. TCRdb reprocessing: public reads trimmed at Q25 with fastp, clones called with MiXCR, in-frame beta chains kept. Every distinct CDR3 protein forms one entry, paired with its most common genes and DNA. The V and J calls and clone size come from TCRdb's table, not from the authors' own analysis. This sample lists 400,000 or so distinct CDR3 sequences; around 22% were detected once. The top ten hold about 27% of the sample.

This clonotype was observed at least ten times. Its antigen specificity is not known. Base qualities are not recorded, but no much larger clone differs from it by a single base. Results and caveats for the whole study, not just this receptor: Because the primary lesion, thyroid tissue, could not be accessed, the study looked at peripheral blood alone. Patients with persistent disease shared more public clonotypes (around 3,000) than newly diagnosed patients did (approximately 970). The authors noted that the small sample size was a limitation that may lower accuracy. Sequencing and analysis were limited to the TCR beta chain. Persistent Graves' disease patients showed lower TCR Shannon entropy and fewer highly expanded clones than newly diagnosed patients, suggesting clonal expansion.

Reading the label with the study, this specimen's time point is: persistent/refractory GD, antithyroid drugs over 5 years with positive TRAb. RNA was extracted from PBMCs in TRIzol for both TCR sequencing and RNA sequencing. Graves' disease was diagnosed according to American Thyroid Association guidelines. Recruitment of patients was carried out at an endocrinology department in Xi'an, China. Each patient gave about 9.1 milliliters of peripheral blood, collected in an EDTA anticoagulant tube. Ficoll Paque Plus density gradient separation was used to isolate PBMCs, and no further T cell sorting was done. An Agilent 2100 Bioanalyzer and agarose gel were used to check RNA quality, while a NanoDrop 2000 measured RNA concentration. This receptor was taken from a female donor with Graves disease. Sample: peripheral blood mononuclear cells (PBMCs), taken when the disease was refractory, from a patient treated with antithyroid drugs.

The CDR3 corresponds to CASSYDRGNYEQYF. DNA sequence: TGTGCCAGCAGTTATGACAGGGGCAACTACGAGCAGTACTTC. The sequence is built from TRBV6-5 and TRBJ2-7; TRBD1 lines up with 8 middle nucleotides. Relative to germline, V is missing 3 bases and J is missing 3 bases, with 4 bases of the junction outside any gene match. Via the germline V gene, CDR1 is MNHEY and CDR2 SVGAGI. The CDR3 contains 14 residues, cysteine and phenylalanine counted. Only the CDR3 DNA stays, 42 bases, in frame from base 1.